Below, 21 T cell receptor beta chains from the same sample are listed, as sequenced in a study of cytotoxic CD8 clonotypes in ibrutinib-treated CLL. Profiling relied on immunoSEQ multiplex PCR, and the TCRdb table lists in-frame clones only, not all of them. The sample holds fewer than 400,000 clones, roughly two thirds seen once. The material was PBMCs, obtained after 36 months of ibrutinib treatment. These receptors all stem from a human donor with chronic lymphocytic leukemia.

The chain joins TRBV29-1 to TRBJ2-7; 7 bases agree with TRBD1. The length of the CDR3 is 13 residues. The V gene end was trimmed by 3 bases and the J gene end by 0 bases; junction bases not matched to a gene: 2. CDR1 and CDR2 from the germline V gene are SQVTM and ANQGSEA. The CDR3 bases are TGCAGCGTTGATACAGGGGTCTCCTACGAGCAGTACTTC. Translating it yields CSVDTGVSYEQYF.

CDR3 in DNA: TGTGCCAGCAGTTACCCAGGGCGGGAAGAGACCCAGTACTTC. This sequence encodes CASSYPGREETQYF. The chain uses TRBV6-5 and TRBJ2-5, with D possibly called TRBD1 or TRBD2 (5 bases each). Between the trimmed V and J ends, which lost 2 bases and 3 bases, there was a span of 10 bases. The CDR3 contains 14 residues. Germline V gene data show CDR1 as MNHEY and CDR2 as SVGAGI.

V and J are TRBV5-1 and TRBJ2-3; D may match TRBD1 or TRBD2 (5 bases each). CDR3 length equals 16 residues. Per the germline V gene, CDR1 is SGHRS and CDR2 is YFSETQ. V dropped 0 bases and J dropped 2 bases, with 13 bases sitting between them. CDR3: CASSLGDGPNTDTQYF. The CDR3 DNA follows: TGCGCCAGCAGCTTGGGGGACGGGCCGAACACAGATACGCAGTATTTT.

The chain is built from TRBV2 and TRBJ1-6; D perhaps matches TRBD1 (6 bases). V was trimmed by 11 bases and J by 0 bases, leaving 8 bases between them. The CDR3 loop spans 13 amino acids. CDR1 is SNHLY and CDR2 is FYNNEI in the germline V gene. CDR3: CAGQSSYNSPLHF. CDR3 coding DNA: TGTGCCGGACAGAGCTCCTATAATTCACCCCTCCACTTT.

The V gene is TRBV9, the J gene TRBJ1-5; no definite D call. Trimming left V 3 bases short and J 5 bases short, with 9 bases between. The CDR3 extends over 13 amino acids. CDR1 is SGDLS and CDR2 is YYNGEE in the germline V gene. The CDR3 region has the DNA TGTGCCAGCAGCGCGGATCCCGATCAGCCCCAGCATTTT. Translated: CASSADPDQPQHF.

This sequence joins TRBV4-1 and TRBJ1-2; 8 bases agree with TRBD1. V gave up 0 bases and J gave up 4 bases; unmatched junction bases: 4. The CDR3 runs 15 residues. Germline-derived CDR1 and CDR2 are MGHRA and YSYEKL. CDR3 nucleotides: TGCGCCAGCAGCCAAGATAGGGACAGGACCTATGGCTACACCTTC. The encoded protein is CASSQDRDRTYGYTF.

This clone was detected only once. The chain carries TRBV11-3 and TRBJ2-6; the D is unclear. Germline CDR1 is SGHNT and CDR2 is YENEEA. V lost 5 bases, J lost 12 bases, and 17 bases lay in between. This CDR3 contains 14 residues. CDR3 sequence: CASSPSRPAGVLTF. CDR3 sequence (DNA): TGTGCCAGCAGCCCTTCTCGACCCGCCGGCGTCCTGACTTTC.

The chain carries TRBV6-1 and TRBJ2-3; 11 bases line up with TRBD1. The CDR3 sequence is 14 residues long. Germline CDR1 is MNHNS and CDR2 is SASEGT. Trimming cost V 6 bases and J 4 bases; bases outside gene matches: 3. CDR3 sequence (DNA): TGTGCCAGCAGGAGGGGACAGGGGGCAGATACGCAGTATTTT. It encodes CASRRGQGADTQYF.

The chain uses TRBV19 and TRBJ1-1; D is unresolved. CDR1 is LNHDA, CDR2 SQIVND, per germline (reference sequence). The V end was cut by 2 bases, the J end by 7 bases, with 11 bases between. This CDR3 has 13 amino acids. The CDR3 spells CASSITGSSEAFF. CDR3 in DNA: TGTGCCAGTAGTATAACGGGGTCGAGTGAAGCTTTCTTT.

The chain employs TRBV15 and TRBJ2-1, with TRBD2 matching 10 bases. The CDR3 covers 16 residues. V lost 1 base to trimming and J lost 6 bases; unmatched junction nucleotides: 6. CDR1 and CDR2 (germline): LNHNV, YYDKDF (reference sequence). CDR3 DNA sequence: TGTGCCACCAGCAGAGGAGCTAGCGGGAGTGGCAATGAGCAGTTCTTC. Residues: CATSRGASGSGNEQFF.

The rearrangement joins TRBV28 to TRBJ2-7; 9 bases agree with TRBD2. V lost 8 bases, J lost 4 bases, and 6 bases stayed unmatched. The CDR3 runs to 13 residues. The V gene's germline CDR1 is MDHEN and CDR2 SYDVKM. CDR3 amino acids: CASHSGRGYEQYF. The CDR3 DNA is TGTGCCAGCCATAGCGGGAGAGGGTACGAGCAGTACTTC. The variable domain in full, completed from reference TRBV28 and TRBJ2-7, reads DVKVTQSSRYLVKRTGEKVFLECVQDMDHENMFWYRQDPGLGLRLIYFSYDVKMKEKGDIPEGYSVSREKKERFSLILESASTNQTSMYLCASHSGRGYEQYFGPGTRLTVT.

CDR3 amino acids: CASTPRGTGPYEQYF. CDR3 DNA: TGTGCCAGCACTCCAAGGGGGACAGGGCCCTACGAGCAGTACTTC. The rearrangement uses TRBV27 and TRBJ2-7; TRBD1 agrees at 9 bases. The CDR3 covers 15 residues. After removal of 7 bases from V and 2 bases from J, the junction contained 9 bases not matched to a gene. Germline CDR1 and CDR2: MNHEY and SMNVEV (reference sequence).

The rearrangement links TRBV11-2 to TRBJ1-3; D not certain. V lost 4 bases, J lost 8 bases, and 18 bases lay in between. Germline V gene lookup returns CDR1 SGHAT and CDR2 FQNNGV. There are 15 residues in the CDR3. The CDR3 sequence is CASSSPPGRADTIYF. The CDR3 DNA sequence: TGTGCCAGCAGCTCCCCCCCGGGTAGGGCGGACACCATATATTTT.

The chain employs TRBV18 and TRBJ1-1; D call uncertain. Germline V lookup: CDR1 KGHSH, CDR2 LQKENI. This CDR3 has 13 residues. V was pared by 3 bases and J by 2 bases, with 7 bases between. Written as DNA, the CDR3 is TGTGCCAGCTCACCCACAGCAAACACTGAAGCTTTCTTT. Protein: CASSPTANTEAFF.

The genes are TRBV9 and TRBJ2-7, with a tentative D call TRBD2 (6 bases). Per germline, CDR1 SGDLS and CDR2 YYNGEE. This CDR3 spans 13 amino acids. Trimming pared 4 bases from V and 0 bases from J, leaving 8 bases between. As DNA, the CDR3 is TGTGCCAGCAGCACGACTAGCTCCTACGAGCAGTACTTC. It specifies CASSTTSSYEQYF.

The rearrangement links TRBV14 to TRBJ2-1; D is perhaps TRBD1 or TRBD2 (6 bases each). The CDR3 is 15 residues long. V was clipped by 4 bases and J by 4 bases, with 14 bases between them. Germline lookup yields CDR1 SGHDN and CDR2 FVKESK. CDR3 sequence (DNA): TGTGCCAGCAGCCGCCTGGGGGGCGCGTACAATGAGCAGTTCTTC. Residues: CASSRLGGAYNEQFF.

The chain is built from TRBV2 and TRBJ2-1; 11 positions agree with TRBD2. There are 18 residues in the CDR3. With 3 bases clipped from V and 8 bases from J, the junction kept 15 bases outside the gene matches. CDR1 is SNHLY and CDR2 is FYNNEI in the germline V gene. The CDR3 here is CASSEIELAGGLRDEQFF. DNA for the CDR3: TGTGCCAGCAGTGAGATAGAGCTAGCGGGGGGATTGAGGGATGAGCAGTTCTTC.

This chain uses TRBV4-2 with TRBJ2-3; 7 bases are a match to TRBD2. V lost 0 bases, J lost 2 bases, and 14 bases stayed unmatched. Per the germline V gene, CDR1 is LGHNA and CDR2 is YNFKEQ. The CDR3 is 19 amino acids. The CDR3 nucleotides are TGTGCCAGCAGCCAAGAATGGGGCGCTAGCGGATCTTCCACAGATACGCAGTATTTT. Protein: CASSQEWGASGSSTDTQYF.

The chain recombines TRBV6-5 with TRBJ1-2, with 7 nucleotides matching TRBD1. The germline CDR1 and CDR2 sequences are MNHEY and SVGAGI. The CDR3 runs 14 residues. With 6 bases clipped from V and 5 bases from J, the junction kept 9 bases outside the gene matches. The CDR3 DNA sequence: TGTGCCAGCAGAAGACAGGGTGTGCAGTATGGCTACACCTTC. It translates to CASRRQGVQYGYTF.

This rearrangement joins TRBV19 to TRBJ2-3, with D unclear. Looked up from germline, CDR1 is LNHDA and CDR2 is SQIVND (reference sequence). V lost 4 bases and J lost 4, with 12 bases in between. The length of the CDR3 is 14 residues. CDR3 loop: CASSKEHQSDTQYF. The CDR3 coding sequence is TGTGCCAGTAGTAAGGAGCATCAGTCAGATACGCAGTATTTT.

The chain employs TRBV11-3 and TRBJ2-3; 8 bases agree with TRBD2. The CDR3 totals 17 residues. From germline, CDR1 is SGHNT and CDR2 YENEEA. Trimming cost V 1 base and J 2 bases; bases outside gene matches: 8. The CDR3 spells CASSLARSGAHTDTQYF. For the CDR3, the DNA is TGTGCCAGCAGCTTAGCCCGTAGCGGGGCGCACACAGATACGCAGTATTTT.